The 14 T cell receptor beta chains listed next were all sequenced from one sample in a study of T cell responses to AZD1222 COVID-19 vaccine. Profiling relied on immunoSEQ multiplex PCR, and the TCRdb table lists in-frame clones only, not all of them. The sample carries roughly 100,000 clones, more than 85% recorded once. The sequencing here drew on peripheral blood, taken on day 0 of AZD1222 vaccination. The receptors derive from an adult in good health.

The chain uses TRBV16 and TRBJ2-7; D perhaps matches TRBD1 (5 bases). The germline CDR1 and CDR2 sequences are KGHSY and FQNENV. V was clipped by 1 base and J by 3 bases, with 10 bases between them. CDR3 length: 14 amino acids. The CDR3 loop reads CASSQWGRDYEQYF. The DNA of the CDR3 is TGTGCCAGCAGCCAATGGGGCAGGGACTACGAGCAGTACTTC.

The chain links TRBV11-3 to TRBJ2-1; 8 bases align to TRBD2. The CDR3 contains 18 residues. Germline CDR1 reads SGHNT; CDR2 reads YENEEA. V lost 3 bases and J lost 2; bases outside the gene matches: 12. In DNA form, the CDR3 reads TGTGCCAGCAGCTTCCGATCGATTAGCGGGATGACCTACAATGAGCAGTTCTTC. As protein: CASSFRSISGMTYNEQFF.

As DNA, the CDR3 is TGTGCCAGAAGCGTCCTCTCGGCGGGAGGACGTCACAATGAGCAGTTCTTC. Its translation: CARSVLSAGGRHNEQFF. V and J are TRBV5-3 and TRBJ2-1; 8 bases are a match to TRBD2. TRBV5-3 has ORF status, its function being uncertain. V dropped 4 bases and J dropped 5; count of bases not matched to a gene: 14. The CDR3 loop spans 17 amino acids.

The J gene is TRBJ2-1, the V gene TRBV12-3 or TRBV12-4; D might be TRBD2 (6 bases). The CDR3 contains 13 residues. Trimming pared 10 bases from V and 5 bases from J, leaving 15 bases between. The CDR3: CAIATGVHNEQFF. The CDR3 nucleotides are TGTGCCATCGCGACGGGGGTTCACAATGAGCAGTTCTTC.

V and J are TRBV2 and TRBJ2-5; 12 nucleotides match TRBD1. The CDR3 is made up of 15 amino acids. Trimming at V came to 8 bases and at J to 3 bases, leaving 7 bases not matched to a gene. The germline V gene encodes CDR1 SNHLY and CDR2 FYNNEI. The CDR3 nucleotides read TGTGCCAGCTCCGGGACAGGGGGCGGGAAAGAGACCCAGTACTTC. This gives the protein CASSGTGGGKETQYF.

The V call is TRBV19, the J call TRBJ2-2; 7 nucleotides line up with TRBD1. The CDR3 is 14 residues long. The V and J ends lost 7 bases and 4 bases, in that order; junction bases with no gene match: 6. Germline-derived CDR1 and CDR2 are LNHDA and SQIVND (reference sequence). The DNA of the CDR3 is TGTGCCAGTACCCTGGGACAGAGCACCGGGGAGCTGTTTTTT. As protein: CASTLGQSTGELFF.

The V call is TRBV28, the J call TRBJ1-5; maybe TRBD1 (6 bases). V lost 2 bases to trimming and J lost 4 bases, with 9 bases between them. CDR1 is MDHEN, CDR2 SYDVKM, per germline. CDR3 length: 14 amino acids. The CDR3 bases are TGTGCCAGCAGTTTAGGGGGGCTTAATCAGCCCCAGCATTTT. Translation gives CASSLGGLNQPQHF. Variable domain in full (rest from reference TRBV28 and TRBJ1-5): DVKVTQSSRYLVKRTGEKVFLECVQDMDHENMFWYRQDPGLGLRLIYFSYDVKMKEKGDIPEGYSVSREKKERFSLILESASTNQTSMYLCASSLGGLNQPQHFGDGTRLSIL.

The gene calls are TRBV10-2 and TRBJ2-2; tentatively, D is TRBD1 (6 bases). CDR3 length: 13 residues. Germline V lookup: CDR1 WSHSY, CDR2 SAAADI. V lost 6 bases and J 6 bases, leaving 11 bases between the germline ends. CDR3 coding DNA: TGCGCCAGCAGCATCAGGGGTCCCGGGGAGCTGTTTTTT. Translating it yields CASSIRGPGELFF.

This rearrangement joins TRBV7-3 to TRBJ2-7, with 7 bases aligning to TRBD1. The V segment lost 6 bases and the J segment 4 bases; nucleotides outside the gene matches: 15. The CDR3 totals 16 residues. From germline, CDR1 is SGHTA and CDR2 FQGTGA. The CDR3: CASSWTGSRVEYEQYF. The CDR3 region has the DNA TGTGCCAGCAGTTGGACAGGCTCTAGGGTCGAATACGAGCAGTACTTC.

This clone was seen only once. The rearrangement joins TRBV30 to TRBJ1-1, with 7 nucleotides matching TRBD1. Germline V CDR1 and CDR2: GTSNPN, SVGIG (reference sequence). V gave up 3 bases and J gave up 8 bases; unmatched junction bases: 9. The CDR3 has 13 amino acids. The CDR3 bases are TGTGCCTGGAGGCCCCAGGGGGTGAACGAAGCTTTCTTT. Translated, it gives CAWRPQGVNEAFF. Variable domain in full (rest from reference TRBV30 and TRBJ1-1): SQTIHQWPATLVQPVGSPLSLECTVEGTSNPNLYWYRQAAGRGLQLLFYSVGIGQISSEVPQNLSASRPQDRQFILSSKKLLLSDSGFYLCAWRPQGVNEAFFGQGTRLTVV.

V usage is TRBV7-3 and J usage is TRBJ2-6; D not certain. Trimming cost V 1 base and J 0 bases, with 7 bases left between them. Germline loops: CDR1 SGHTA, CDR2 FQGTGA. The CDR3 runs 16 residues. CDR3 protein: CASSLIGLSGANVLTF. The CDR3 DNA reads TGTGCCAGCAGCTTAATCGGCCTCTCTGGGGCCAACGTCCTGACTTTC.

V usage is TRBV7-2 and J usage is TRBJ1-2; a weak D match, TRBD1 (6 bases). The CDR3 spans 15 residues. CDR1 and CDR2 (germline): SGHTA, FQGNSA. Trimming pared 1 base from V and 7 bases from J, leaving 16 bases between. CDR3 bases: TGTGCCAGCAGCTTAGGACAGGCCCAGTCCCTTGGCTACACCTTC. This gives the protein CASSLGQAQSLGYTF.

A few counts support this clone. The chain is built from TRBV6-5 and TRBJ1-5; tentative D call: TRBD1 (6 bases). CDR3 length equals 15 residues. V was shortened by 6 bases and J by 5 bases, with 17 bases between the two germline ends. Germline V gives CDR1 MNHEY, CDR2 SVGAGI. CDR3 DNA sequence: TGTGCCAGCAGCGGGACACCTGAGGTTGATCAGCCCCAGCATTTT. Its protein is CASSGTPEVDQPQHF.

The rearrangement joins TRBV27 to TRBJ1-1; perhaps TRBD1 as D (6 bases). The CDR3 is 14 residues long. Trimming pared 5 bases from V and 1 base from J, leaving 11 bases between. The germline V gene has CDR1 MNHEY and CDR2 SMNVEV (reference sequence). DNA of the CDR3: TGTGCCAGCAGTCCGGGACACCGGAACACTGAAGCTTTCTTT. This codes for CASSPGHRNTEAFF.